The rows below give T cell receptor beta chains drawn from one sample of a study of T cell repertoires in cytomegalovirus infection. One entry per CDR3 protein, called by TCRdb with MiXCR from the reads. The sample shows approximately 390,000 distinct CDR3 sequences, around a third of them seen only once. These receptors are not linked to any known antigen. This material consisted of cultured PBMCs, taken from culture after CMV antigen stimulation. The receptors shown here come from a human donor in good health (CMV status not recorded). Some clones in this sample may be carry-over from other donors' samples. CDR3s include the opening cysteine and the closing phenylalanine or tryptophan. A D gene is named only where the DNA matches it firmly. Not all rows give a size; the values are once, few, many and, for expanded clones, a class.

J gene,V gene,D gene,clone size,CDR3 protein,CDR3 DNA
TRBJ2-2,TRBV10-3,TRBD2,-,CAISELSSGANTGELFF,TGTGCCATCAGTGAGCTTTCTAGCGGGGCGAACACCGGGGAGCTGTTTTTT
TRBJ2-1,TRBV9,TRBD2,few,CASSVIGTSINEQFF,TGTGCCAGCAGCGTAATCGGGACTAGCATCAATGAGCAGTTCTTC
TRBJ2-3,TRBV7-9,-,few,CASSYGLPADTQYF,TGTGCCAGCAGCTATGGACTACCCGCCGATACGCAGTATTTT
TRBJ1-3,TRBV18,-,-,CASSPQEWAASGNTIYF,TGTGCCAGCTCACCCCAAGAGTGGGCAGCTTCTGGAAACACCATATATTTT
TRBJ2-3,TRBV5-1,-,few,CASSLPQPGLSVGPDTQYF,TGCGCCAGCAGCTTGCCCCAACCAGGACTCTCTGTGGGCCCAGATACGCAGTATTTT
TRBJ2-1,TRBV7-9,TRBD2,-,CASSSETSVNEQFF,TGTGCCAGCAGCTCGGAGACTAGCGTCAATGAGCAGTTCTTC
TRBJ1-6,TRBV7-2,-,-,CASSLGTLNSPLHF,TGTGCCAGCAGCTTAGGGACACTTAATTCACCCCTCCACTTT
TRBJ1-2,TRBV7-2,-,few,CASSDPTGGNYGYTF,TGTGCCAGCAGCGACCCCACGGGGGGCAACTATGGCTACACCTTC
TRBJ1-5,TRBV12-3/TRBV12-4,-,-,CASSWSRTDSNQPQHF,TGTGCCAGCAGTTGGTCCAGAACTGATAGCAATCAGCCCCAGCATTTT
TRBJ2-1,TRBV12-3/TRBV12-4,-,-,CASSFDRRLLKYEQFF,TGTGCCAGCAGTTTTGATCGCCGGTTACTCAAATATGAGCAGTTCTTC
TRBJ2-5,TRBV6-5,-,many,CASSYSLPGETQYF,TGTGCCAGCAGTTACTCTCTCCCGGGAGAGACCCAGTACTTC
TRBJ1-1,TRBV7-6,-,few,CASSLGVDSPGGTEAFF,TGTGCCAGCAGCTTAGGCGTCGATTCCCCTGGGGGGACTGAAGCTTTCTTT
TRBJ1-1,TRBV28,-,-,CASSTADTEAFF,TGTGCCAGCAGCACAGCGGACACTGAAGCTTTCTTT
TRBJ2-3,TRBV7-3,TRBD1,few,CASSLMGGPGGEVTDTQYF,TGTGCCAGCAGCTTAATGGGGGGACCAGGGGGCGAGGTCACAGATACGCAGTATTTT
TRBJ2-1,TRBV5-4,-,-,CASSWRWDEQFF,TGTGCCAGCAGCTGGAGGTGGGATGAGCAGTTCTTC
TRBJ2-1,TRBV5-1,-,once,CASSFQESGSYNEQFF,TGCGCCAGCAGCTTTCAGGAATCCGGCTCCTACAATGAGCAGTTCTTC
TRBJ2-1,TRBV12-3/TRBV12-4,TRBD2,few,CASSSLRGGDNEQFF,TGTGCCAGCAGTTCCCTGCGGGGAGGGGACAATGAGCAGTTCTTC
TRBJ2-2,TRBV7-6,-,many,CASSLSFTGNTGELFF,TGTGCCAGCAGCTTATCCTTTACCGGGAACACCGGGGAGCTGTTTTTT
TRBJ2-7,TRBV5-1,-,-,CASSRDWGDEQYF,TGCGCCAGCAGCCGGGACTGGGGAGACGAGCAGTACTTC